This TCR beta chain emerged from a study of glioma-infiltrating T cells. Findings of the study overall: Gliomas, especially low-grade, showed above-expected tissue-blood divergence; non-neoplastic patients showed below. Only very few CDR3 sequences appeared in both tissue and blood.

This clonotype was detected many times. The antigen remains undetermined. The iRepertoire nested amplicon-rescue multiplex PCR amplified TCR alpha and beta CDR3s from RNA. Input was about 85-400 ng of tissue mRNA or PBMC total RNA. TCRdb reanalysed the multiplex PCR reads using MiXCR and keeps one entry per CDR3 protein. This table holds around 190,000 distinct CDR3 sequences, around 40% found once. The specimen was glioma tissue, nonneoplastic brain tissue, or PBMCs (not recorded which). The TCR was taken from a human donor with low-grade glioma or glioblastoma, undergoing nonglioma brain surgery, or in good health (not recorded which).

For the CDR3, the DNA is TGTGCCAGCAGAATATTTCAGAACACTGAAGCTTTCTTT. Protein product: CASRIFQNTEAFF. The V call is TRBV2, the J call TRBJ1-1; unclear D gene. V lost 6 bases, J lost 1 base, and 9 bases lay in between. Per germline, CDR1 SNHLY and CDR2 FYNNEI. There are 13 residues in the CDR3. Looking up the rest from reference TRBV2 and TRBJ1-1 gives the full variable domain: EPEVTQTPSHQVTQMGQEVILRCVPISNHLYFYWYRQILGQKVEFLVSFYNNEISEKSEIFDDQFSVERPDGSNFTLKIRSTKLEDSAMYFCASRIFQNTEAFFGQGTRLTVV.